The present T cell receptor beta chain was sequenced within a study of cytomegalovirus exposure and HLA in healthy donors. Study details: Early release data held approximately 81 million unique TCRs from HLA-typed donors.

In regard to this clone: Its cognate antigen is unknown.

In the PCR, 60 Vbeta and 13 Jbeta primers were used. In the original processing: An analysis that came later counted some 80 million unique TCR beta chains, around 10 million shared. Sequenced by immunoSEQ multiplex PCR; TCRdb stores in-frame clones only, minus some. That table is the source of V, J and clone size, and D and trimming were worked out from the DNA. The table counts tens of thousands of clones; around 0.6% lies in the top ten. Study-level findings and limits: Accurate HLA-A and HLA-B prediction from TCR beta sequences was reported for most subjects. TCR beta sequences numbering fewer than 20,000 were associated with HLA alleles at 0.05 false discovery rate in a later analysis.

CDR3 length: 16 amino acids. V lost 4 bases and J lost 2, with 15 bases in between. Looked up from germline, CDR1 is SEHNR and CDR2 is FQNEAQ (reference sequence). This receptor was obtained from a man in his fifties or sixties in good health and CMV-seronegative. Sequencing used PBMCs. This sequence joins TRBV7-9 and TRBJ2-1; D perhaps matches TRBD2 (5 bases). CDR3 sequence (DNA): TGTGCCAGCAGCTCACAGAGGGCCAGGACCTACAATGAGCAGTTCTTC. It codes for CASSSQRARTYNEQFF.